The T cell receptor (beta chain) described here comes from a study of T cells expressing NK-cell markers. Using the 5' RACE reads, TCRdb records one entry per CDR3 protein without DNA. Here the sample table reports fewer than 300,000 distinct CDR3 sequences. A word on this clonotype: Its antigen is not known.

Findings and caveats of the study: NKG2C+ dominant clonotypes from over five donors made up roughly 1.0-7.5% of CD8+ T cells. There were a handful of donors in whom these clonotypes also led the CD3+CD56-NKG2C+ fraction.

Looked up from germline, CDR1 is SGHRS and CDR2 is YFSETQ. This CDR3 comprises 12 residues. The sample was blood T cells: a sorted CD56 or NKG2C T cell subset, CD4+ or CD8+ T cells, or bulk PBMC T cells (not recorded which). This TCR derives from a woman aged 18 to 75 in good health. This chain joins TRBV5-1 and TRBJ1-1. Here the CDR3 reads CASSLLGGIAFF. Combining the CDR3 with reference TRBV5-1 and TRBJ1-1 gives the whole variable domain KAGVTQTPRYLIKTRGQQVTLSCSPISGHRSVSWYQQTPGQGLQFLFEYFSETQRNKGNFPGRFSGRQFSNSRSEMNVSTLELGDSALYLCASSLLGGIAFFGQGTRLTVV.